This record looks at one T cell receptor beta chain sequence and its context. Here immunoSEQ multiplex PCR was the method, and the copy in TCRdb shows in-frame clones only, minus some. Counted here are 70,000 to 90,000 clones, about 90% occurring once; the ten biggest clones make up roughly 45%. The data were obtained in a study of blood T cell repertoires in COVID-19. Background on the study: Researchers got acute and convalescent COVID-19 samples from the United States, Italy and Spain. In each case, the material was cDNA or gDNA derived from T cells, B-cell-depleted T cells, or PBMCs.

The V and J ends lost 5 bases and 2 bases respectively, with 9 bases between them. Germline V gene data show CDR1 as LNHDA and CDR2 as SQIVND (reference sequence). This CDR3 contains 13 residues. This clonotype originated in a human donor in a cohort sampled during active COVID-19. The genes are TRBV19 and TRBJ2-5; D might be TRBD1 (6 bases). Sequencing input: peripheral blood. As DNA, the CDR3 is TGTGCCAGTAGTGTTCAGGGGCAAGAGACCCAGTACTTC. Encoded protein: CASSVQGQETQYF.